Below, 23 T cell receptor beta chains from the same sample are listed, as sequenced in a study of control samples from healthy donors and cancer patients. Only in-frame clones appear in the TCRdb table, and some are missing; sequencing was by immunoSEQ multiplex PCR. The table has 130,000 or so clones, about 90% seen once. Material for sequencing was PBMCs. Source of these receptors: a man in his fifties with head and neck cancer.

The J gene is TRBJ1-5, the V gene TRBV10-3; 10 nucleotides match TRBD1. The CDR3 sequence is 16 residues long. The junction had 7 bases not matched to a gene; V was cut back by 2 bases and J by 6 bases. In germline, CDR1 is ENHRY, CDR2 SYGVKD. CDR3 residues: CAISEAAGQGFQPQHF. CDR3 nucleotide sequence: TGTGCCATCAGTGAGGCCGCGGGACAGGGGTTTCAGCCCCAGCATTTT.

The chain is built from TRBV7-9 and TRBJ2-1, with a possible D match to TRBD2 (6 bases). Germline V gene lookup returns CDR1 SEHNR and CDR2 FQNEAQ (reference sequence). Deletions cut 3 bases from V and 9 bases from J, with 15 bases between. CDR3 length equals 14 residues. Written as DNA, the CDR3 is TGTGCCAGCAGCTTTTTCCAGACCGGGGGTGAGCAGTTCTTC. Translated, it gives CASSFFQTGGEQFF.

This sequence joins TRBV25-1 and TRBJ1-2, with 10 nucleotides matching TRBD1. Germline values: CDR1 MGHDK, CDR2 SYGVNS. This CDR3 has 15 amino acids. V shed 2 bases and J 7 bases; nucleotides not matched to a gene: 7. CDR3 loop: CASSEPGTGVLGYTF. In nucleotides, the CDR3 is TGTGCCAGCAGTGAACCCGGGACAGGGGTGCTTGGCTACACCTTC.

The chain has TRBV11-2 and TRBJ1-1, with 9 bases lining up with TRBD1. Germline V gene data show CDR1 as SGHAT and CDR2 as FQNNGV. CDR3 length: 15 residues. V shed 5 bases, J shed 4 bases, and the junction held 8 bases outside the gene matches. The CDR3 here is CASSQVDRGSTEAFF. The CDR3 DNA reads TGTGCCAGCAGCCAAGTAGACAGGGGGAGCACTGAAGCTTTCTTT.

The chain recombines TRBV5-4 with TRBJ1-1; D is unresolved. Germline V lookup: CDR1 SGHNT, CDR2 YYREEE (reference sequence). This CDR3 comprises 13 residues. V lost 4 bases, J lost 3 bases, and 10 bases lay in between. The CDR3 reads CASSEDGYTEAFF. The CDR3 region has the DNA TGTGCCAGCAGCGAGGACGGCTACACTGAAGCTTTCTTT.

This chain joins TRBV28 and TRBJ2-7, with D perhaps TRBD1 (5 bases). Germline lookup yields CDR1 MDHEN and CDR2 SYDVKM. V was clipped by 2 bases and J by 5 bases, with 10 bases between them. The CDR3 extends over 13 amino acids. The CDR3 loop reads CASSLGRGDEQYF. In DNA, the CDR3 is TGTGCCAGCAGTTTAGGTAGGGGTGACGAGCAGTACTTC.

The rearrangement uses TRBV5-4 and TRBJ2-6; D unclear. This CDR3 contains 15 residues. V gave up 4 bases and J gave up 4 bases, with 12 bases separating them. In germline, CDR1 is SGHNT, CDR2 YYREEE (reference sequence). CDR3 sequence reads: CASSLDGPGANVLTF. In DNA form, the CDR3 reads TGTGCCAGCAGCCTGGACGGTCCCGGGGCCAACGTCCTGACTTTC.

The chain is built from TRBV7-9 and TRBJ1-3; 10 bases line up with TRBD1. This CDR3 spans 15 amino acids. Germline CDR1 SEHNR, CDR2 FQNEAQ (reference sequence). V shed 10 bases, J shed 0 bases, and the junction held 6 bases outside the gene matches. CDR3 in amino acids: CATRTGGSSGNTIYF. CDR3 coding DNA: TGTGCCACCCGGACAGGGGGATCCTCTGGAAACACCATATATTTT.

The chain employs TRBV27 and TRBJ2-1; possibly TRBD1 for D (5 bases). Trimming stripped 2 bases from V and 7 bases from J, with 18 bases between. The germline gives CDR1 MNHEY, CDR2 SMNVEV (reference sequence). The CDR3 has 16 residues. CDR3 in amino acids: CASSLARTSHRNEQFF. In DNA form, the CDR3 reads TGTGCCAGCAGTTTAGCAAGGACCTCCCACAGGAATGAGCAGTTCTTC.

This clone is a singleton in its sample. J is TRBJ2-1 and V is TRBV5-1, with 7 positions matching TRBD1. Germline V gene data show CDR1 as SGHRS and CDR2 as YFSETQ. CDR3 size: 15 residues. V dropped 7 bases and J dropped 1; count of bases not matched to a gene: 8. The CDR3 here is CASQTGWESYNEQFF. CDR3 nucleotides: TGCGCCAGCCAGACAGGGTGGGAATCCTACAATGAGCAGTTCTTC.

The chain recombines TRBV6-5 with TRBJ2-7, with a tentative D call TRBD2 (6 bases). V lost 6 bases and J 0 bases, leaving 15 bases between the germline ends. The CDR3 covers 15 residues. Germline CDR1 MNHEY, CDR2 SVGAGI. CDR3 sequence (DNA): TGTGCCAGCAGCCCAGTAGCGGTAGACTCCTACGAGCAGTACTTC. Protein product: CASSPVAVDSYEQYF.

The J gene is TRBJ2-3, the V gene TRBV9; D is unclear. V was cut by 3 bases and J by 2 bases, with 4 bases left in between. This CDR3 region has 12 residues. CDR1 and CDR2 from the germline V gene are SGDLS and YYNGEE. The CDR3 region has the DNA TGTGCCAGCAGCGGAGACACAGATACGCAGTATTTT. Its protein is CASSGDTDTQYF.

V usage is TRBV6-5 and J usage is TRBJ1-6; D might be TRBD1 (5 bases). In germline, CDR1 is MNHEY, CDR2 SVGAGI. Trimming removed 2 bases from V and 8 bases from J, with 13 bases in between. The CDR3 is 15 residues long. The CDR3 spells CASSYGGGVDSPLHF. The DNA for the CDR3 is TGTGCCAGCAGTTACGGGGGGGGAGTGGATTCACCCCTCCACTTT.

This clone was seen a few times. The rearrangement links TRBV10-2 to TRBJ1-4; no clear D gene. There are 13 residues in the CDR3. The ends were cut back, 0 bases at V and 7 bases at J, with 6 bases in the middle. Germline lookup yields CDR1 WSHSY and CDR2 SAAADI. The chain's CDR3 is CASSESWSEKLFF. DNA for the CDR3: TGCGCCAGCAGTGAGTCCTGGAGTGAAAAACTGTTTTTT.

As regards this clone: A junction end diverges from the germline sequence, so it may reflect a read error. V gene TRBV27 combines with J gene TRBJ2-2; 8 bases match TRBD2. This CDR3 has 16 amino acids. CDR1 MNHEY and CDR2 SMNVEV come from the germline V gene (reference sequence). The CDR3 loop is CASSFKDGRATRELFF. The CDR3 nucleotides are TGTGCCAGCAGTTTTAAAGACGGGAGGGCCACCCGGGAGCTGTTTTTT.

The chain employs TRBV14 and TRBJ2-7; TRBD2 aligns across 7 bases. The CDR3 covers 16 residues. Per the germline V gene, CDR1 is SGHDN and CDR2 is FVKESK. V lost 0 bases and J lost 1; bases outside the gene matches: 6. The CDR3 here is CASSQDRLAGSYEQYF. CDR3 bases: TGTGCCAGCAGCCAAGATAGACTAGCTGGATCCTACGAGCAGTACTTC.

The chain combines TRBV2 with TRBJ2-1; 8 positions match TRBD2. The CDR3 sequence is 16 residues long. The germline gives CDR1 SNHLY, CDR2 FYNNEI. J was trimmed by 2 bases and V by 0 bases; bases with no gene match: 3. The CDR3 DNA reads TGTGCCAGCAGTGAAGCGCCGCGGGGGGCCTACAATGAGCAGTTCTTC. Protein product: CASSEAPRGAYNEQFF.

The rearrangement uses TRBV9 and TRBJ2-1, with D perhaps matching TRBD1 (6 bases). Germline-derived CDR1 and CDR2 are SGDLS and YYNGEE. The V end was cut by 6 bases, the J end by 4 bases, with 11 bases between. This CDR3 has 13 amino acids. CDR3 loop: CASNPDSYNEQFF. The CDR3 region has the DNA TGTGCCAGCAACCCGGACAGTTACAATGAGCAGTTCTTC.

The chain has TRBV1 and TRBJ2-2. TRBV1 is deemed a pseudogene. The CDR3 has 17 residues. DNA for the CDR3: TGCACCAGCAGCCCGTTCCAAAAGGCAGAGAACACCGGGGAGCTGTTTTTT. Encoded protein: CTSSPFQKAENTGELFF.

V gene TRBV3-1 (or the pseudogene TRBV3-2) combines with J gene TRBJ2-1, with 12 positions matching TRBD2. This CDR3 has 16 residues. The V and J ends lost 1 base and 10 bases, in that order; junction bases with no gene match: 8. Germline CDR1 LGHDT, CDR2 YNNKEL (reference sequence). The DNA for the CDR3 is TGTGCCAGCAGCCAAGGGGCTAGCGGGGGGGCCGGAGAGCAGTTCTTC. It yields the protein CASSQGASGGAGEQFF.

CDR3 coding DNA: TGTGCCAGCAGCCAAGGCATTTGGGAAAAACTGTTTTTT. Its translation is CASSQGIWEKLFF. The chain is built from TRBV14 and TRBJ1-4; D is unclear. V was trimmed by 1 base and J by 8 bases, leaving 8 bases between them. This CDR3 has 13 residues. The V gene's germline CDR1 is SGHDN and CDR2 FVKESK.

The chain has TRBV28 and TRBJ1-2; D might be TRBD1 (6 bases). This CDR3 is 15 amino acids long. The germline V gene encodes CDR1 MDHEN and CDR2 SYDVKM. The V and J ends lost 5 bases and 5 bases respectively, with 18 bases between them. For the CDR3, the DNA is TGTGCCAGCAGTGGTACAGGGCGTGGGAGGTATGGCTACACCTTC. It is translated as CASSGTGRGRYGYTF.

This chain's CDR3 is CATSDQAGVSYNEQFF. The CDR3 coding sequence is TGTGCCACCAGTGACCAAGCGGGAGTATCCTACAATGAGCAGTTCTTC. The chain carries TRBV24-1 and TRBJ2-1; the match to TRBD2 covers 8 bases. CDR3 length: 16 residues. Germline assignment: CDR1 KGHDR and CDR2 SFDVKD. Trimming at V came to 4 bases and at J to 1 base, leaving 5 bases not matched to a gene.